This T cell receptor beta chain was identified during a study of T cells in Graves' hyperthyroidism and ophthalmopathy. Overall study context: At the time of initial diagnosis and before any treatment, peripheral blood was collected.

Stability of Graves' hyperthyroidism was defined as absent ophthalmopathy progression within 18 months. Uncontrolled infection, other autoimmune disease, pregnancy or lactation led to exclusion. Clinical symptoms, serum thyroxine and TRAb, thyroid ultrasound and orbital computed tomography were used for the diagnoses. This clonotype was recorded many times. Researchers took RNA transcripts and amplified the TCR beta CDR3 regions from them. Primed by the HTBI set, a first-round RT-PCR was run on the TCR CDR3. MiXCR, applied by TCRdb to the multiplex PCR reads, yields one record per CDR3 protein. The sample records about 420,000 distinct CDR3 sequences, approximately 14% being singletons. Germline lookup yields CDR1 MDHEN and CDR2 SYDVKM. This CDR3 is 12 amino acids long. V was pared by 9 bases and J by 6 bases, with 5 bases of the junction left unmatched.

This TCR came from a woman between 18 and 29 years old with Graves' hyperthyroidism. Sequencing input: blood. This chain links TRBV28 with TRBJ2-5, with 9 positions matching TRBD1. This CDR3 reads CASDRGGKTQYF. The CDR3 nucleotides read TGTGCCAGTGACAGGGGGGGAAAGACCCAGTACTTC.